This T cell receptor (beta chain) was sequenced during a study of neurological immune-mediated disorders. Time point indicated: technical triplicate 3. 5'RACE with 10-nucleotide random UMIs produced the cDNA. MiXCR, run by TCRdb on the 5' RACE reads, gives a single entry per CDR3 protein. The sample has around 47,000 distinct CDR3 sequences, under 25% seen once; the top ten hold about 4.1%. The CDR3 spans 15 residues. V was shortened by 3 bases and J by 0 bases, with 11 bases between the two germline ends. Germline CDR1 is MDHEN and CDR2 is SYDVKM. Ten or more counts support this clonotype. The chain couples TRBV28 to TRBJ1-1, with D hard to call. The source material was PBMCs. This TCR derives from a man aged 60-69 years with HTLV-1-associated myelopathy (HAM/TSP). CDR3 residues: CASSFPARMNTEAFF. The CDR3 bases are TGTGCCAGCAGTTTCCCGGCGAGAATGAACACTGAAGCTTTCTTT.